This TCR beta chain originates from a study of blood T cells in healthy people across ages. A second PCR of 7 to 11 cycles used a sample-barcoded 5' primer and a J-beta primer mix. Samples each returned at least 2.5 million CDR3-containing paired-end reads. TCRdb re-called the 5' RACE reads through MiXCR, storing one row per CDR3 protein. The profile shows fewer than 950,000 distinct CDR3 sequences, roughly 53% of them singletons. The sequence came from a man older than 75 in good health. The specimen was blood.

CDR3 region: CASALAGSQETQYF. The CDR3 DNA reads as TGCGCCAGCGCCCTCGCGGGCTCCCAAGAGACCCAGTACTTC. This sequence joins TRBV5-1 and TRBJ2-5; D might be TRBD2 (5 bases). The CDR3 spans 14 residues. Trimming cost V 7 bases and J 1 base, with 14 bases left between them. Germline V gene sequence: CDR1 SGHRS, CDR2 YFSETQ.